This is a list of T cell receptor beta chains from one sample in a study of T cells in localized non-small cell lung cancer. The protocol was immunoSEQ multiplex PCR, while the TCRdb copy is restricted to in-frame clones and leaves out a portion. The sample lists 130,000 or so clones, 80% to 90% occurring once. This specimen was peripheral blood, taken before any cancer treatment. The receptors come from a female donor over 55 with stage I lung adenocarcinoma. Each CDR3 is given with its conserved first and last residue. Fields, in order: V gene, J gene, CDR3 protein.

TRBV27	TRBJ1-1	CASGEGRGEAFF
TRBV9	TRBJ2-3	CASSVVGLSDTQYF
TRBV30	TRBJ2-5	CAWSVRRTETQYF
TRBV28	TRBJ2-2	CASTVQHIGELFF
TRBV28	TRBJ1-5	CASSSGTVNQPQHF
TRBV5-1	TRBJ2-3	CASSLGLADTDTQYF
TRBV6-5	TRBJ2-2	CASSYFATGELFF
TRBV5-1	TRBJ2-7	CASSEGTSGRANEQYF
TRBV30	TRBJ1-1	CAWTTIQGNTEAFF
TRBV5-8	TRBJ2-5	CASSSYGQSQETQYF
TRBV6-5	TRBJ2-3	CASSYSYSNLDTQYF
TRBV5-6	TRBJ2-7	CASSPLTESSYEQYF
TRBV28	TRBJ2-7	CASSFQSNEQYF
TRBV18	TRBJ2-5	CASSPIGTSGETQYF
TRBV30	TRBJ2-5	CAWSGGGGRAETQYF
TRBV5-1	TRBJ1-4	CASSLAGGQGEKLFF
TRBV7-8	TRBJ2-7	CASSLFPGGANLYEQYF
TRBV5-5	TRBJ1-2	CASSLGTNYGYTF
TRBV6-5	TRBJ1-2	CASSYWTDDGYTF
TRBV10-1	TRBJ2-7	CASSGGTSGTYEQYF
TRBV11-1	TRBJ2-2	CASSLRPGGTAGELFF
TRBV5-1	TRBJ2-7	CASSLNSLYEQYF